The 23 T cell receptor beta chains given below trace back to one sample, sequenced in a study of breast tumors, draining lymph nodes, adjacent tissues. The lymph nodes were axillary draining lymph nodes from breast cancer patients. TCRdb re-called the multiplex PCR reads through MiXCR, storing one row per CDR3 protein. The data contain about 230,000 distinct CDR3 sequences, 32% of them singletons. Sequencing was done on a sample of axillary lymph node tissue. These receptors all come from a female donor with breast cancer. Some clones in this sample may be carry-over from other donors' samples.

Only one count was recorded for this clonotype. Germline is not matched at one junction end, which may reflect a read error. The CDR3 DNA reads as TGTGCCCCAAAGCAAGGGCCCGCGAGACCCAAGACCTTC. This gives the protein CAPKQGPARPKTF. The gene calls are TRBV2 and TRBJ2-5; D gene unclear. Looked up from germline, CDR1 is SNHLY and CDR2 is FYNNEI. CDR3 size: 13 residues.

About this clonotype: One end of the junction is discordant with germline, which a read error may explain. J is TRBJ2-7 and V is TRBV6-5, with 8 nucleotides matching TRBD2. CDR3 length equals 16 residues. Per germline, CDR1 MNHEY and CDR2 SVGAGI. CDR3 bases: TGCGCCAGCAGTTACTCTACTAGCGGCAACTCCTACGAGCAGTACTTC. Translating it yields CASSYSTSGNSYEQYF.

The rearrangement joins TRBV2 to TRBJ2-7; 8 bases map to TRBD2. V trimming: 5 bases; J trimming: 4 bases; junction bases outside the gene matches: 10. Germline V lookup: CDR1 SNHLY, CDR2 FYNNEI. The length of the CDR3 is 15 residues. The CDR3 sequence: CASSKTGTSRYEQYF. The CDR3, as DNA: TGTGCCAGCAGTAAAACCGGGACTAGTCGATACGAGCAGTACTTC.

This clonotype was seen just once. A read error is likely, as this CDR3 ends without the conserved phenylalanine or tryptophan. The rearrangement joins TRBV9 to TRBJ1-2; 10 nucleotides match TRBD1. Trimming at V came to 3 bases and at J to 1 base, leaving 12 bases not matched to a gene. The CDR3 runs to 18 residues. The germline V gene has CDR1 SGDLS and CDR2 YYNGEE. The CDR3 sequence: CASSEDPGQGIYNYGYTY. The DNA of the CDR3 is TGTGCCAGCAGCGAGGATCCGGGACAGGGGATATATAACTATGGCTACACCTAC.

The V gene is TRBV12-3 or TRBV12-4, the J gene TRBJ1-1; a weak D match, TRBD1 (5 bases). V lost 7 bases, J lost 0 bases, and 12 bases lay in between. The length of the CDR3 is 14 residues. In DNA, the CDR3 is TGTGCCAGCATCTTGGGGGGACTGAACACTGAAGCTTTCTTT. Translating it yields CASILGGLNTEAFF.

This clonotype appeared a few times. The J gene is TRBJ2-6, the V gene TRBV6-5; D not resolved. Germline CDR1 reads MNHEY; CDR2 reads SVGAGI. V shed 5 bases and J shed 2 bases, with 7 bases lying between them. The CDR3 loop spans 14 amino acids. The CDR3 DNA sequence: TGTGCCAGCAGTCCCCTTGCTGGGGCCAACGTCCTGACTTTC. Its protein product is CASSPLAGANVLTF.

This clonotype has ten or more counts. This chain uses TRBV4-2 with TRBJ1-4; D not certain. The CDR3 runs to 16 residues. Per germline, CDR1 LGHNA and CDR2 YNFKEQ. V was cut by 0 bases and J by 3 bases, with 11 bases left in between. Here the CDR3 reads CASSQDDTESNEKLFF. As DNA, the CDR3 is TGTGCCAGCAGCCAAGATGACACAGAGTCTAATGAAAAACTGTTTTTT.

Worth noting for this clonotype: A much larger clone is a single base away; this may be a read error. V usage is TRBV28 and J usage is TRBJ1-6, with 7 positions matching TRBD1. The CDR3 is 18 residues long. CDR1 is MDHEN and CDR2 is SYDVKM in the germline V gene. CDR3 bases: TGTACCAGCAGCCGCGACAGGGTTGCCCAAGTCGTGGTTTCACCCCTCCACTTT. Translating gives CTSSRDRVAQVVVSPLHF.

This clonotype was observed a handful of times. This may be a read error: a much more frequent sequence differs by one nucleotide. The rearrangement joins TRBV7-2 to TRBJ2-5; TRBD1 aligns across 9 bases. Germline assignment: CDR1 SGHTA and CDR2 FQGNSA. The CDR3 is 15 residues long. Here the CDR3 DNA reads TGTGCCAGCAGCTTAGCGGGACAGGGAAGGGAGACCCAGCACTTC. This gives the protein CASSLAGQGRETQHF.

This chain uses TRBV11-1 with TRBJ2-1; D not resolved. This CDR3 region has 13 residues. V lost 3 bases and J lost 12, with 15 bases in between. Germline loops: CDR1 SGHAT, CDR2 FQDESV (reference sequence). The DNA of the CDR3 is TGTGCCAGCAGCTTGTGGTCTGGAGATACGCAGTTCTTC. It codes for CASSLWSGDTQFF.

Worth noting for this clonotype: This sequence may be a read error, since a much larger clone differs from it by one base. This chain connects TRBV6-1 to TRBJ2-1; D is unclear. The ends were cut back, 7 bases at V and 2 bases at J, with 9 bases in the middle. The CDR3 totals 13 residues. The germline V gene has CDR1 MNHNS and CDR2 SASEGT. The CDR3 is CASKYTAYNEQFF. In DNA, the CDR3 is TGTGCCAGCAAATACACGGCCTACAATGAGCAGTTCTTC.

At least ten counts were recorded for this clonotype. This rearrangement joins TRBV14 to TRBJ2-3; TRBD2 aligns across 7 bases. V lost 1 base to trimming and J lost 5 bases; unmatched junction nucleotides: 6. CDR1 SGHDN and CDR2 FVKESK come from the germline V gene. The CDR3 is made up of 15 amino acids. The DNA for the CDR3 is TGTGCCAGCAGCCAAGCGGGAGGCCTTCAAGATACGCAGTATTTT. Its translation is CASSQAGGLQDTQYF.

This clonotype was found many times. J is TRBJ2-1 and V is TRBV7-3, with 8 bases aligning to TRBD2. The CDR3 extends over 15 amino acids. Germline loops: CDR1 SGHTA, CDR2 FQGTGA. V shed 3 bases, J shed 10 bases, and the junction held 11 bases outside the gene matches. The DNA of the CDR3 is TGTGCCAGCAGCTTCGAAGCGGGAGATAGACGAGAGCAGTTCTTC. This translates into CASSFEAGDRREQFF.

The chain couples TRBV6-6 to TRBJ2-2, with 8 bases lining up with TRBD2. This CDR3 contains 15 residues. Germline V gives CDR1 MNHNY, CDR2 SVGAGI (reference sequence). The V gene end was trimmed by 5 bases and the J gene end by 7 bases; junction bases not matched to a gene: 9. The CDR3 reads CASSHREGSSGELFF. The CDR3 nucleotides are TGTGCCAGCAGTCACCGGGAGGGCTCTAGCGGGGAGCTGTTTTTT.

This clonotype was counted at least ten times. Here the CDR3 reads CASSLGGVVDEQYF. CDR3 nucleotides: TGTGCCAGCAGTCTTGGGGGGGTGGTGGACGAGCAGTACTTC. The chain uses TRBV12-3 or TRBV12-4 and TRBJ2-7, with 7 nucleotides matching TRBD2. This CDR3 region has 14 residues. The V and J ends lost 5 bases and 5 bases, in that order; junction bases with no gene match: 9.

The chain recombines TRBV6-6 with TRBJ2-7; D is perhaps TRBD1 (5 bases). This CDR3 has 13 residues. The germline CDR1 and CDR2 sequences are MNHNY and SVGAGI (reference sequence). V lost 8 bases and J lost 7, with 18 bases in between. The CDR3 region is CASEDMPSGEQYF. The CDR3 nucleotides are TGTGCCAGCGAGGACATGCCCTCTGGTGAGCAGTACTTC.

This clonotype was detected many times. This rearrangement joins TRBV3-1 to TRBJ1-4, with D uncertain. CDR3 length equals 11 residues. Between the trimmed V and J ends, which lost 2 bases and 8 bases, there was a span of 3 bases. The germline V gene encodes CDR1 LGHDT and CDR2 YNNKEL (reference sequence). CDR3 protein: CASSQREKLFF. The CDR3 DNA sequence: TGTGCCAGCAGCCAAAGAGAAAAACTGTTTTTT.

This clonotype was observed a few times. This may be a read error: a much more frequent sequence differs by one nucleotide. The chain is built from TRBV5-1 and TRBJ2-1; D is possibly TRBD2 (5 bases). The germline CDR1 and CDR2 sequences are SGHRS and YFSETQ. This CDR3 comprises 16 residues. The DNA of the CDR3 is TGCGCCAGCAGCTCCACCGGGGTGGGTAACTACAATGAGCGGTTCTTC. Translating gives CASSSTGVGNYNERFF.

Many counts were recorded for this clonotype. V is TRBV7-9 and J is TRBJ2-2; 9 bases agree with TRBD1. The CDR3 extends over 15 amino acids. J was trimmed by 6 bases and V by 9 bases; bases with no gene match: 11. Germline-derived CDR1 and CDR2 are SEHNR and FQNEAQ (reference sequence). As DNA, the CDR3 is TGTGCCAGTGACACCGGGACAGGGATATCCGGGGAGCTGTTTTTT. It translates to CASDTGTGISGELFF. The variable domain in full, with the rest retrieved from reference TRBV7-9 and TRBJ2-2, is DTGVSQNPRHKITKRGQNVTFRCDPISEHNRLYWYRQTLGQGPEFLTYFQNEAQLEKSRLLSDRFSAERPKGSFSTLEIQRTEQGDSAMYLCASDTGTGISGELFFGEGSRLTVL.

CDR3 region: CASSSWGTEAFF. The DNA for the CDR3 is TGTGCCAGCAGCTCTTGGGGCACTGAAGCTTTCTTT. The chain joins TRBV11-1 to TRBJ1-1; D remains unclear. Trimming left V 4 bases short and J 4 bases short, with 7 bases between. Germline V gives CDR1 SGHAT, CDR2 FQDESV (reference sequence). This CDR3 is built from 12 residues.

This clonotype was found many times. The chain employs TRBV30 and TRBJ1-4, with TRBD1 as a possible D gene (6 bases). CDR3 length equals 14 residues. Trimming left V 1 base short and J 4 bases short, with 10 bases between. The germline gives CDR1 GTSNPN, CDR2 SVGIG (reference sequence). CDR3 sequence reads: CAWSEYRVNEKLFF. The CDR3 DNA reads as TGTGCCTGGAGTGAGTACAGGGTTAATGAAAAACTGTTTTTT.

The J gene is TRBJ1-6, the V gene TRBV7-9; 7 nucleotides match TRBD1. The J segment lost 5 bases and the V segment lost 5 bases, leaving 6 bases of the junction unmatched. The CDR3 is made up of 15 amino acids. CDR1 and CDR2 from the germline V gene are SEHNR and FQNEAQ (reference sequence). The CDR3 DNA sequence: TGTGCCAGCAGCAATTCCGGGACAGATAATTCACCCCTCCACTTT. It translates to CASSNSGTDNSPLHF. Full variable domain (outside the CDR3, taken from reference TRBV7-9 and TRBJ1-6): DTGVSQNPRHKITKRGQNVTFRCDPISEHNRLYWYRQTLGQGPEFLTYFQNEAQLEKSRLLSDRFSAERPKGSFSTLEIQRTEQGDSAMYLCASSNSGTDNSPLHFGNGTRLTVT.

This clonotype occurred many times. The CDR3 region is CASSLVGFEQYF. DNA of the CDR3: TGTGCCAGCAGCTTGGTTGGATTCGAGCAGTACTTC. This chain links TRBV5-6 with TRBJ2-7, with D unresolved. The CDR3 totals 12 residues. V was pared by 0 bases and J by 6 bases, with 7 bases between. Germline V gene data show CDR1 as SGHDT and CDR2 as YYEEEE. Filled out from reference TRBV5-6 and TRBJ2-7, the complete variable domain reads DAGVTQSPTHLIKTRGQQVTLRCSPKSGHDTVSWYQQALGQGPQFIFQYYEEEERQRGNFPDRFSGHQFPNYSSELNVNALLLGDSALYLCASSLVGFEQYFGPGTRLTVT.